The 32 T cell receptor beta chains in this list originate from one sample, sequenced in a study of blood T cells in healthy people across ages. Next came a second PCR, run for about 6 to 11 cycles, which used a sample-barcoded 5' primer along with a J-beta primer mix. Each CDR3 protein gets one entry after TCRdb re-called the 5' RACE reads with MiXCR. The sample lists more than 800,000 distinct CDR3 sequences, 29% seen once, with around 15% in the top ten. Sequencing was done on a sample of blood. These receptors were collected from an elderly woman in good health.

This clonotype was found a few times. The chain is built from TRBV7-8 and TRBJ2-3; 8 positions agree with TRBD2. The CDR3 contains 15 residues. The trim removed 5 bases at V and 3 bases at J, leaving 7 bases unmatched. Germline V lookup: CDR1 SGHVS, CDR2 FQNEAQ. The CDR3 bases are TGTGCCAGCAGCAGACCGGGGGGGGGAACAGATACGCAGTATTTT. Amino acids: CASSRPGGGTDTQYF.

At least ten counts were recorded for this clonotype. The J gene is TRBJ1-2, the V gene TRBV20-1; 10 bases are a match to TRBD1. V trimming: 6 bases; J trimming: 6 bases; junction bases outside the gene matches: 7. Germline V CDR1 and CDR2: DFQATT, SNEGSKA (reference sequence). The CDR3 spans 13 residues. CDR3 protein: CSAIRDRGNGYTF. The DNA for the CDR3 is TGCAGTGCGATCCGGGACAGGGGAAATGGCTACACCTTC.

The count of this clonotype is one. A much larger clone sits a single nucleotide away, making a read error possible. The gene calls are TRBV5-1 and TRBJ2-7; 7 bases are a match to TRBD1. The germline gives CDR1 SGHRS, CDR2 YFSETQ. The CDR3 covers 14 residues. J lost 4 bases, V lost 4 bases, and 8 bases had no gene match. CDR3 residues: CASSPTGPHYEQYF. The CDR3 DNA follows: TGCGCCAGCAGCCCGACAGGGCCACATTACGAGCAGTACTTC.

The table lists this clonotype with a few counts. This chain connects TRBV28 to TRBJ2-3; possibly TRBD2 for D (6 bases). Per germline, CDR1 MDHEN and CDR2 SYDVKM. The CDR3 is 15 residues long. V lost 3 bases and J 2 bases, leaving 12 bases between the germline ends. The CDR3 coding sequence is TGTGCCAGCAGTTTTGCGGGGAAGCCCACAGATACGCAGTATTTT. Translation gives CASSFAGKPTDTQYF. The complete variable domain, with remaining parts taken from reference TRBV28 and TRBJ2-3, reads DVKVTQSSRYLVKRTGEKVFLECVQDMDHENMFWYRQDPGLGLRLIYFSYDVKMKEKGDIPEGYSVSREKKERFSLILESASTNQTSMYLCASSFAGKPTDTQYFGPGTRLTVL.

This rearrangement joins TRBV27 to TRBJ1-2, with D uncertain. Germline assignment: CDR1 MNHEY and CDR2 SMNVEV (reference sequence). The CDR3 is 14 residues long. V was pared by 0 bases and J by 6 bases, with 11 bases between. CDR3 in amino acids: CASSLSDRADGYTF. The CDR3 DNA follows: TGTGCCAGCAGTTTATCGGACCGAGCAGATGGCTACACCTTC.

Comment on this clonotype: This may stem from a read error, because a much larger clone lies one nucleotide away. The chain couples TRBV24-1 to TRBJ2-3; 8 bases are a match to TRBD2. Germline CDR1 reads KGHDR; CDR2 reads SFDVKD. The CDR3 is 18 amino acids. The chain's CDR3 is CATGDFLAAGDRTDTQYF. The CDR3 DNA is TGTGCCACCGGTGATTTCCTGGCAGCGGGGGATCGGACAGATACGCAGTATTTT.

The chain carries TRBV4-3 and TRBJ2-1; the D is unclear. Germline CDR1 LGHNA, CDR2 YSLEER. V lost 4 bases to trimming and J lost 6 bases, with 16 bases between them. CDR3 length: 15 residues. The DNA of the CDR3 is TGCGCCAGCAGCCTCCTTCTCGTGGGTGTCAATGAGCAGTTCTTC. Its translation is CASSLLLVGVNEQFF.

There are many counts of this clonotype. V usage is TRBV5-5 and J usage is TRBJ1-6; D not resolved. The ends were cut back, 4 bases at V and 10 bases at J, with 12 bases in the middle. This CDR3 comprises 13 residues. Germline lookup yields CDR1 SGHKS and CDR2 YYEKEE (reference sequence). The CDR3 bases are TGTGCCAGCAGCCCAGACATATTCTCACCCCTCCACTTT. It specifies CASSPDIFSPLHF.

This clonotype was counted ten times or more. V gene TRBV27 combines with J gene TRBJ2-4; 11 nucleotides match TRBD1. The CDR3 runs to 17 residues. V trimming: 5 bases; J trimming: 0 bases; junction bases outside the gene matches: 6. Germline assignment: CDR1 MNHEY and CDR2 SMNVEV (reference sequence). The CDR3 is CASSTGTGGLAKNIQYF. CDR3 nucleotides: TGTGCCAGCAGTACCGGGACAGGGGGACTAGCCAAAAACATTCAGTACTTC.

V usage is TRBV10-3 and J usage is TRBJ2-1, with D perhaps TRBD2 (6 bases). The germline gives CDR1 ENHRY, CDR2 SYGVKD. V lost 2 bases to trimming and J lost 9 bases, with 17 bases between them. The CDR3 is made up of 15 amino acids. The CDR3 nucleotides are TGTGCCATCAGTGAGGTAGCGGAGGGACGGGTTGAGCAGTTCTTC. This gives the protein CAISEVAEGRVEQFF.

This clonotype was recorded at least ten times. The chain couples TRBV9 to TRBJ2-3, with D uncertain. The CDR3 consists of 17 residues. Germline assignment: CDR1 SGDLS and CDR2 YYNGEE. V was shortened by 0 bases and J by 6 bases, with 20 bases between the two germline ends. In nucleotides, the CDR3 is TGTGCCAGCAGCGTAGGGGTGTTACAAGGAACCACGGATACGCAGTATTTT. Translating it yields CASSVGVLQGTTDTQYF.

In its sample, this clonotype was seen many times. This rearrangement joins TRBV5-1 to TRBJ1-2; 7 bases line up with TRBD1. CDR1 is SGHRS, CDR2 YFSETQ, per germline. Trimming removed 4 bases from V and 0 bases from J; junction bases left unmatched: 9. This CDR3 region has 16 residues. In nucleotides, the CDR3 is TGCGCCAGCAGCCCCTCGGGACAGAAGGCTAACTATGGCTACACCTTC. It translates to CASSPSGQKANYGYTF.

This clonotype was detected only once. Just one base apart from a much larger clone, this may be a read error. V usage is TRBV18 and J usage is TRBJ2-3, with TRBD2 matching over 9 bases. This CDR3 spans 17 amino acids. Trimming at V came to 3 bases and at J to 3 bases, leaving 10 bases not matched to a gene. Germline CDR1 is KGHSH and CDR2 is LQKENI. The CDR3 protein is CASSPWTSEGGTDTQYF. The CDR3 bases are TGTGCCAGCTCACCTTGGACTAGCGAGGGAGGTACAGATACGCAGTATTTT.

The V and J genes are TRBV6-2 or TRBV6-3 and TRBJ1-6; no clear D gene. V dropped 6 bases and J dropped 7 bases, with 13 bases sitting between them. The CDR3 extends over 14 amino acids. Germline V CDR1 and CDR2: MNHEY, SVGEGT. The CDR3 spells CASRDGVRNSPLHF. The CDR3 region has the DNA TGTGCCAGCAGGGACGGGGTAAGAAATTCACCCCTCCACTTT.

This clonotype was recorded at least ten times. This sequence joins TRBV9 and TRBJ2-3; 12 bases align to TRBD2. The CDR3 length is 19 residues. V shed 0 bases and J 2 bases; nucleotides not matched to a gene: 10. Germline CDR1 reads SGDLS; CDR2 reads YYNGEE. For the CDR3, the DNA is TGTGCCAGCAGCGTAGGGCTAGCGGGGGGGGCAGGTCCCACAGATACGCAGTATTTT. Translated: CASSVGLAGGAGPTDTQYF.

In regard to this clonotype: This may come from a read error, since a much larger clone is one base off. This rearrangement joins TRBV28 to TRBJ2-3, with 9 nucleotides matching TRBD2. The V gene's germline CDR1 is MDHEN and CDR2 SYDVKM. There are 15 residues in the CDR3. The CDR3 spells CASRAAGGPSDMQYF. In DNA form, the CDR3 reads TGTGCCAGCAGGGCGGCGGGGGGGCCCTCAGATATGCAGTATTTT.

This clonotype has at least ten counts. The gene calls are TRBV5-5 and TRBJ2-7; 7 nucleotides agree with TRBD1. V dropped 2 bases and J dropped 3; count of bases not matched to a gene: 8. Germline values: CDR1 SGHKS, CDR2 YYEKEE (reference sequence). This CDR3 has 15 amino acids. For the CDR3, the DNA is TGTGCCAGCAGCTTAGACAGGGATAATTTCTACGAGCAGTACTTC. It yields the protein CASSLDRDNFYEQYF.

The chain uses TRBV20-1 and TRBJ2-2; TRBD2 aligns across 12 bases. The CDR3 contains 16 residues. The junction had 7 bases not matched to a gene; V was cut back by 2 bases and J by 6 bases. Germline CDR1 DFQATT, CDR2 SNEGSKA (reference sequence). This CDR3 reads CSARRYLAGGPGELFF. In nucleotides, the CDR3 is TGCAGTGCTAGACGATACCTAGCGGGGGGGCCCGGGGAGCTGTTTTTT.

This clonotype was detected only a few times. A clone one base away is much larger, so this may be a read error. This chain connects TRBV7-9 to TRBJ2-5; D perhaps matches TRBD2 (5 bases). V lost 3 bases and J lost 0, with 11 bases in between. The germline gives CDR1 SEHNR, CDR2 FQNEAQ (reference sequence). The CDR3 contains 15 residues. The CDR3 nucleotides are TGTGCCAGCAGCTTGTCCGGGGATTACCAAGAGACCCAGTACTTC. It translates to CASSLSGDYQETQYF.

This clonotype was detected ten times or more. This rearrangement joins TRBV6-6 to TRBJ2-7; D is undetermined. This CDR3 is 14 amino acids long. V dropped 2 bases and J dropped 1 base, with 9 bases sitting between them. Looked up from germline, CDR1 is MNHNY and CDR2 is SVGAGI (reference sequence). In DNA, the CDR3 is TGTGCCAGCAGTTACGTGGGTATTTCCTACGAGCAGTACTTC. Translation gives CASSYVGISYEQYF.

This clonotype was detected a few times. A clone one base away is much larger, so this may be a read error. This chain uses TRBV7-2 with TRBJ2-1, with 9 bases lining up with TRBD2. The CDR3 consists of 14 residues. J was trimmed by 3 bases and V by 8 bases; bases with no gene match: 5. Per the germline V gene, CDR1 is SGHTA and CDR2 is FQGNSA. The CDR3 is CASGRLADYNEQFF. The CDR3 DNA follows: TGTGCCAGCGGCAGACTAGCGGACTACAATGAGCAGTTCTTC.

This clonotype occurred many times. The chain uses TRBV5-1 and TRBJ2-5; 8 bases align to TRBD1. V was clipped by 3 bases and J by 2 bases; unmatched bases: 6. Germline lookup yields CDR1 SGHRS and CDR2 YFSETQ. The CDR3 is 15 residues long. The CDR3 loop reads CASSSAGTGQETQYF. For the CDR3, the DNA is TGCGCCAGCAGCTCGGCCGGGACAGGACAAGAGACCCAGTACTTC.

This clonotype was seen at least ten times. This chain uses TRBV29-1 with TRBJ2-5, with D maybe TRBD2 (7 bases). The germline V and J ends were trimmed by 5 bases and 5 bases, with 12 bases remaining between them. Germline CDR1 SQVTM, CDR2 ANQGSEA. The CDR3 is 12 residues long. As DNA, the CDR3 is TGCAGCGTTCGGGGGGCTAGGGAGACCCAGTACTTC. Translation gives CSVRGARETQYF.

This chain uses TRBV7-2 with TRBJ2-5; the match to TRBD2 covers 7 bases. Germline V CDR1 and CDR2: SGHTA, FQGNSA. The CDR3 runs to 16 residues. With 5 bases clipped from V and 1 base from J, the junction kept 10 bases outside the gene matches. The CDR3 reads CASSPFPRGIQETQYF. CDR3 nucleotide sequence: TGTGCCAGCAGCCCGTTCCCGCGGGGGATCCAAGAGACCCAGTACTTC.

At least ten counts were recorded for this clonotype. The chain combines TRBV5-6 with TRBJ2-5; 9 nucleotides line up with TRBD1. CDR1 SGHDT and CDR2 YYEEEE come from the germline V gene. After removal of 1 base from V and 2 bases from J, the junction contained 6 bases not matched to a gene. CDR3 length: 16 residues. The CDR3 spells CASSLFDRGTQETQYF. In DNA form, the CDR3 reads TGTGCCAGCAGCTTGTTCGACAGGGGGACGCAAGAGACCCAGTACTTC.

As regards this clonotype: A much bigger clone sits one base away, suggesting this may be a read error. This rearrangement joins TRBV5-1 to TRBJ2-3; the D gene could be TRBD1 or TRBD2 (5 bases each). The CDR3 runs 15 residues. The germline CDR1 and CDR2 sequences are SGHRS and YFSETQ. V shed 4 bases and J shed 7 bases, with 19 bases lying between them. CDR3 in DNA: TGCGCCAGCAGCATCCCGGGACGGGTCAGGAATACGCAGTATTTT. This gives the protein CASSIPGRVRNTQYF.

This clonotype was counted at least ten times. The gene calls are TRBV18 and TRBJ1-2; D is possibly TRBD1 (6 bases). Trimming took off 3 bases at V and 2 bases at J, with 19 bases between the two ends. Germline V gives CDR1 KGHSH, CDR2 LQKENI. The CDR3 sequence is 17 residues long. Here the CDR3 DNA reads TGTGCCAGCTCACCCCTCCAGGACAGCCAACTAAACTATGGCTACACCTTC. This encodes CASSPLQDSQLNYGYTF.

This clonotype was seen repeatedly, ten times or more. V gene TRBV2 combines with J gene TRBJ2-1, with D maybe TRBD2 (5 bases). The ends were cut back, 7 bases at V and 4 bases at J, with 11 bases in the middle. This CDR3 has 13 residues. Per the germline V gene, CDR1 is SNHLY and CDR2 is FYNNEI. CDR3: CASTRGRYNEQFF. The CDR3 DNA sequence: TGTGCCAGCACTCGAGGGAGATACAATGAGCAGTTCTTC.

About this clonotype: A much larger clone lies one base from this, so it may be a read error. The V and J genes are TRBV24-1 and TRBJ2-5; the D call may be TRBD1 or TRBD2 (6 bases each). Germline V gene sequence: CDR1 KGHDR, CDR2 SFDVKD. The CDR3 loop spans 15 amino acids. The ends were cut back, 3 bases at V and 2 bases at J, with 12 bases in the middle. The CDR3 nucleotides are TGTGCCACCAGTGATGGGGGGCGGGCTCAAGAGACCCAGTACTTC. Its protein product is CATSDGGRAQETQYF.

The table lists this clonotype with a few counts. J is TRBJ2-2 and V is TRBV6-6, with D possibly being TRBD2 (6 bases). CDR1 is MNHNY, CDR2 SVGAGI, per germline (reference sequence). The CDR3 contains 15 residues. V was clipped by 2 bases and J by 9 bases, with 16 bases between them. DNA of the CDR3: TGTGCCAGCAGTTACACCAGCGGGTGGGCTAGGGAGCTGTTTTTT. As protein: CASSYTSGWARELFF.

The rearrangement uses TRBV12-3 or TRBV12-4 and TRBJ1-6; 7 nucleotides match TRBD1. This CDR3 region has 15 residues. With 6 bases clipped from V and 3 bases from J, the junction kept 5 bases outside the gene matches. The CDR3 DNA follows: TGTGCCAGCAGACCACAGGGGAACTATAATTCACCCCTCCACTTT. This sequence encodes CASRPQGNYNSPLHF.

The chain couples TRBV7-2 to TRBJ2-5; no firm D call. Trimming took 3 bases from V and 11 from J, leaving 16 bases between them. Germline-derived CDR1 and CDR2 are SGHTA and FQGNSA. This CDR3 has 13 residues. CDR3 amino acids: CASSFTPDNEQYF. In DNA form, the CDR3 reads TGTGCCAGCAGCTTCACACCAGACAATGAGCAGTACTTC.